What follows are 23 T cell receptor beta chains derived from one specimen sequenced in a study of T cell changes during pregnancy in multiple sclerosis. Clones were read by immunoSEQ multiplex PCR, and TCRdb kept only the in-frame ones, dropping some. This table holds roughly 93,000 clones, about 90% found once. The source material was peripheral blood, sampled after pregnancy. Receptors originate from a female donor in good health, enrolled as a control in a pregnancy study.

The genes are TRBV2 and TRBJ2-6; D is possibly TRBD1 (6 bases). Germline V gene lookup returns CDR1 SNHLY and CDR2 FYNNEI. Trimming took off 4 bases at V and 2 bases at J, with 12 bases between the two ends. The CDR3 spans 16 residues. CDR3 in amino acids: CASSGEPGAGANVLTF. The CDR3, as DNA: TGTGCCAGCAGTGGCGAACCAGGGGCTGGGGCCAACGTCCTGACTTTC.

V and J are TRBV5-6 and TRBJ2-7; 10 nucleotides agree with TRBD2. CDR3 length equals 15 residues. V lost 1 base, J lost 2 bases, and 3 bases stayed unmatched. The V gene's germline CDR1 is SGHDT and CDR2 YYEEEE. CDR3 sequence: CASSLIAGGPYEQYF. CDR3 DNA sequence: TGTGCCAGCAGCTTGATAGCGGGGGGACCCTACGAGCAGTACTTC.

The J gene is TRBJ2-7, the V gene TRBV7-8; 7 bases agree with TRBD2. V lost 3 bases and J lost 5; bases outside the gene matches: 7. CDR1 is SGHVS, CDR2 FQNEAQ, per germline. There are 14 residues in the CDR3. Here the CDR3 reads CASSFKAGSNEQYF. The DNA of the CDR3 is TGTGCCAGCAGCTTCAAAGCGGGATCGAACGAGCAGTACTTC.

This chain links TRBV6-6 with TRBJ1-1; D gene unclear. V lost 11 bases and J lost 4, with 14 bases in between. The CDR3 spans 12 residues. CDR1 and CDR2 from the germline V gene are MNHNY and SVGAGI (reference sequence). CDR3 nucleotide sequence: TGTGCCTATCTCTGGTCGGGCACTGAAGCTTTCTTT. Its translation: CAYLWSGTEAFF.

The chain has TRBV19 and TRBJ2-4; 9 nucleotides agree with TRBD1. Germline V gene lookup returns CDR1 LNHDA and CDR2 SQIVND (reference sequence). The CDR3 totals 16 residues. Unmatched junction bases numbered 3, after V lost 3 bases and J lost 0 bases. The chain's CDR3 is CASSIGQGLAKNIQYF. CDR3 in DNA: TGTGCCAGTAGTATTGGACAGGGGTTAGCCAAAAACATTCAGTACTTC.

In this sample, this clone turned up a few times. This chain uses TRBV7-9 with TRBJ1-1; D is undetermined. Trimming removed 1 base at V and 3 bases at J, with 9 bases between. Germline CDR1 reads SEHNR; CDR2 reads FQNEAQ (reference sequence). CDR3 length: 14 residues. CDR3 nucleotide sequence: TGTGCCAGCAGCTTAGGTCGGGTGGACACTGAAGCTTTCTTT. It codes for CASSLGRVDTEAFF.

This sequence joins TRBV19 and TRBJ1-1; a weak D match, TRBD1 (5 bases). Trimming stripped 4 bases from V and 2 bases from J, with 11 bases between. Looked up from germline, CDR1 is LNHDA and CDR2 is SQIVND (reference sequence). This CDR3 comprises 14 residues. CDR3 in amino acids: CASSTGGGNTEAFF. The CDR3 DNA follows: TGTGCCAGTAGTACCGGGGGGGGAAACACTGAAGCTTTCTTT.

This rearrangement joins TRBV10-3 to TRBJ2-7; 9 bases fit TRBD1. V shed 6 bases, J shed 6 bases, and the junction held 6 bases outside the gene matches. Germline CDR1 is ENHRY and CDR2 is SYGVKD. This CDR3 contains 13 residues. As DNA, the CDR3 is TGTGCCATCAGGGGACAGGGTGAGAGCGAGCAGTACTTC. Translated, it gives CAIRGQGESEQYF.

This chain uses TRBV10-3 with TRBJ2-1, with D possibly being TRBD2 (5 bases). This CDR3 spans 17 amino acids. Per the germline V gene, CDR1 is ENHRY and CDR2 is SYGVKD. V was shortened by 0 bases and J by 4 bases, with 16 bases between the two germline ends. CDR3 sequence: CAISESSGTGLYNEQFF. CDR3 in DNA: TGTGCCATCAGTGAGTCAAGCGGAACGGGCCTGTACAATGAGCAGTTCTTC.

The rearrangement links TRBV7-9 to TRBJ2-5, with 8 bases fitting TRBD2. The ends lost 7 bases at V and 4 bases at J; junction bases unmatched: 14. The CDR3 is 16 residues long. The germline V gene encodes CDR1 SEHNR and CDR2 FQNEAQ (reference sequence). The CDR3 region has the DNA TGTGCCAGCAAGGGCATTAAAGCGGGAGAAGGAGAGACCCAGTACTTC. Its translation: CASKGIKAGEGETQYF.

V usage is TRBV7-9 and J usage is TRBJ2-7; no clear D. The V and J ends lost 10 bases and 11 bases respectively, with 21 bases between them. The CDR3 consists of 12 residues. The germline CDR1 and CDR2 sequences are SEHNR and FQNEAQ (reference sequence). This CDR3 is CATIGPSPQEYF. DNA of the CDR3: TGTGCCACGATCGGCCCCTCCCCCCAGGAGTACTTC.

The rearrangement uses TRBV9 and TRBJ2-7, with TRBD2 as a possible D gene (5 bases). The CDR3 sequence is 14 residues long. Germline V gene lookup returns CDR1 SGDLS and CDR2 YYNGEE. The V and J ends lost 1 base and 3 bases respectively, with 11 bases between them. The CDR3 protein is CASSVSIGSYEQYF. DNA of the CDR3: TGTGCCAGCAGCGTAAGTATAGGGAGCTACGAGCAGTACTTC. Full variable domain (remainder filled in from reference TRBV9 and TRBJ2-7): DSGVTQTPKHLITATGQRVTLRCSPRSGDLSVYWYQQSLDQGLQFLIQYYNGEERAKGNILERFSAQQFPDLHSELNLSSLELGDSALYFCASSVSIGSYEQYFGPGTRLTVT.

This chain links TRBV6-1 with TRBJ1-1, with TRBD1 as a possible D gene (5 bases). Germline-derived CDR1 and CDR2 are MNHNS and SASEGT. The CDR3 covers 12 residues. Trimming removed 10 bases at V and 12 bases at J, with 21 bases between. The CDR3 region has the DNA TGTGCCACCTCATTAGTACAGGAGAGTCCTTTCTTT. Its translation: CATSLVQESPFF.

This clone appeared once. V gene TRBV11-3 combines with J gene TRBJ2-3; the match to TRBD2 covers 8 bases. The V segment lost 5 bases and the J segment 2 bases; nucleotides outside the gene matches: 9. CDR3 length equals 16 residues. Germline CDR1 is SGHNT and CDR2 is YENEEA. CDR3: CASSPGGVAFTDTQYF. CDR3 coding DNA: TGTGCCAGCAGCCCGGGAGGGGTGGCTTTCACAGATACGCAGTATTTT.

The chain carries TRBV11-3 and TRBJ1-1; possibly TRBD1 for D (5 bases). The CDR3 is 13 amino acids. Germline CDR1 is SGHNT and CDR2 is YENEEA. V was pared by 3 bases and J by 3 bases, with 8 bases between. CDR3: CASSLTVDTEAFF. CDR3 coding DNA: TGTGCCAGCAGCTTGACAGTGGACACTGAAGCTTTCTTT.

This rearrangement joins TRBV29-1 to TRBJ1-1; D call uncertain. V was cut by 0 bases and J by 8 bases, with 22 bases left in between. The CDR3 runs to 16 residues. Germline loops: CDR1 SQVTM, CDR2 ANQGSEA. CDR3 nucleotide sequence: TGCAGCGTTGAAGATGCTCCCACATTGACTACTACGGAAGCTTTCTTT. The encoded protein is CSVEDAPTLTTTEAFF. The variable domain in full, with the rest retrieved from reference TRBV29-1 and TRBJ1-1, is SAVISQKPSRDICQRGTSLTIQCQVDSQVTMMFWYRQQPGQSLTLIATANQGSEATYESGFVIDKFPISRPNLTFSTLTVSNMSPEDSSIYLCSVEDAPTLTTTEAFFGQGTRLTVV.

In nucleotides, the CDR3 is TGTGCCAGCAGTGAGTCCCGGCACCGGAGTGATCAGCCCCAGCATTTT. Translating it yields CASSESRHRSDQPQHF. The chain joins TRBV6-1 to TRBJ1-5; the D is unclear. This CDR3 is built from 16 residues. Germline V CDR1 and CDR2: MNHNS, SASEGT. The V end was cut by 3 bases, the J end by 5 bases, with 17 bases between.

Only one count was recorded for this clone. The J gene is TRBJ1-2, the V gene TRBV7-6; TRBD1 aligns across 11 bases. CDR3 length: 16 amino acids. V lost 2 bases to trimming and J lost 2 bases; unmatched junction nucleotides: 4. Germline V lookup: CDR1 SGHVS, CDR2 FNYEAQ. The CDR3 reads CASSLTDRGLNYGYTF. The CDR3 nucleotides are TGTGCCAGCAGCTTAACGGACAGGGGGCTGAACTATGGCTACACCTTC.

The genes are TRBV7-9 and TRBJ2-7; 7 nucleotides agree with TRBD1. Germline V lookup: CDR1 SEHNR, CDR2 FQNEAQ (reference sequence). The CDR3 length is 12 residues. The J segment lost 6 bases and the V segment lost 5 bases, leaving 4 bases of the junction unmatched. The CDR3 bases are TGTGCCAGCAGCCTGACAGGGCTCGAGCAGTACTTC. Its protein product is CASSLTGLEQYF.

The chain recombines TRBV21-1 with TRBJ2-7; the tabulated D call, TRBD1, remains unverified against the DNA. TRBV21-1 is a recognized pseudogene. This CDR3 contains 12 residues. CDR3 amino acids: CASSKWAHEQYF. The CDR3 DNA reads TGTGCCAGCAGCAAATGGGCCCACGAGCAGTACTTC.

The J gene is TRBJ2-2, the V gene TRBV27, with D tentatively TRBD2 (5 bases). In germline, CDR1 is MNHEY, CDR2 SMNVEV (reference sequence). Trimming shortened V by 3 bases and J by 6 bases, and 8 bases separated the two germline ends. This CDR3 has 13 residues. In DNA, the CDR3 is TGTGCCAGCAGTTTCACGCGGGCCGGGGAGCTGTTTTTT. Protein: CASSFTRAGELFF.

The CDR3 DNA sequence: TGTGCCAGTAGACCCCTTCGGGCGGAGGCTAATTCACCCCTCCACTTT. This codes for CASRPLRAEANSPLHF. This sequence joins TRBV19 and TRBJ1-6; D remains unclear. This CDR3 has 16 residues. Germline V gene lookup returns CDR1 LNHDA and CDR2 SQIVND (reference sequence). V lost 6 bases, J lost 6 bases, and 18 bases lay in between.

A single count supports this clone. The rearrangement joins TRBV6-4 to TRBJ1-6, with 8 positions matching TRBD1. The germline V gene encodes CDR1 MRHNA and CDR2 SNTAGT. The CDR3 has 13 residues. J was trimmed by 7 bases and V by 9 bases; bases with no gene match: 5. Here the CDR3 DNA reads TGTGCCAGTGCGACAGGGGAAAATTCACCCCTCCACTTT. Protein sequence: CASATGENSPLHF.